The 9 T cell receptor beta chains below all came from one sample that was sequenced in a study of shared clonotypes between healthy human individuals. Sequenced by immunoSEQ multiplex PCR; TCRdb stores in-frame clones only, minus some. Of 2 million to 2.5 million clones in the sample, 93% were seen once. The specimen was naive CD4+ T cells from PBMCs. Subset specified: CD45RA+ positively selected. Receptors originate from a man aged 18-30 years in good health. Some clones in this sample may be carry-over from other donors' samples.

The sample holds one count of this clone. The chain links TRBV6-5 to TRBJ2-5, with D perhaps matching TRBD1 or TRBD2 (6 bases each). V was shortened by 8 bases and J by 7 bases, with 20 bases between the two germline ends. This CDR3 is 14 amino acids long. Per the germline V gene, CDR1 is MNHEY and CDR2 is SVGAGI. The chain's CDR3 is CASRDPGGTGTQYF. The CDR3 DNA reads as TGTGCCAGCCGCGACCCCGGGGGCACAGGGACCCAGTACTTC.

The chain joins TRBV7-2 to TRBJ2-1; D is perhaps TRBD2 (7 bases). Germline V gene lookup returns CDR1 SGHTA and CDR2 FQGNSA. The CDR3 length is 17 residues. The V gene lost 4 bases and the J gene lost 0 bases, with 16 bases spanning the gap. The DNA for the CDR3 is TGTGCCAGCAGCTCGCCGGGGGGCAGTAGCTCCTACAATGAGCAGTTCTTC. It translates to CASSSPGGSSSYNEQFF.

The CDR3 protein is CASNRQGASETQYF. DNA for the CDR3: TGTGCCAGCAACCGACAGGGGGCATCAGAGACCCAGTACTTC. The chain carries TRBV7-2 and TRBJ2-5, with 10 bases matching TRBD1. Looked up from germline, CDR1 is SGHTA and CDR2 is FQGNSA. The CDR3 consists of 14 residues. With 7 bases clipped from V and 4 bases from J, the junction kept 6 bases outside the gene matches.

The V gene is TRBV2, the J gene TRBJ1-5; D gene uncertain. The CDR3 is 14 amino acids. The V end was cut by 3 bases, the J end by 7 bases, with 13 bases between. Germline V gene lookup returns CDR1 SNHLY and CDR2 FYNNEI. CDR3 sequence reads: CASSDRWEVQPQHF. DNA of the CDR3: TGTGCCAGCAGTGATAGATGGGAGGTCCAGCCCCAGCATTTT.

The rearrangement joins TRBV7-6 to TRBJ2-2; 8 positions match TRBD1. V lost 1 base, J lost 4 bases, and 14 bases stayed unmatched. The germline V gene encodes CDR1 SGHVS and CDR2 FNYEAQ. The CDR3 covers 19 residues. As DNA, the CDR3 is TGTGCCAGCAGCTTAGGGGTAGGATGGGGACAGGCGACCACCGGGGAGCTGTTTTTT. Amino acid sequence: CASSLGVGWGQATTGELFF.

This chain joins TRBV4-1 and TRBJ1-1; D call uncertain. CDR1 and CDR2 (germline): MGHRA, YSYEKL. Trimming took 1 base from V and 2 from J, leaving 14 bases between them. The CDR3 spans 16 residues. CDR3 amino acids: CASSQGKGTDNTEAFF. DNA of the CDR3: TGCGCCAGCAGCCAAGGGAAGGGCACGGATAACACTGAAGCTTTCTTT.

This sequence joins TRBV27 and TRBJ1-6; D not resolved. CDR3 length: 15 amino acids. V was pared by 3 bases and J by 3 bases, with 9 bases between. Germline CDR1 is MNHEY and CDR2 is SMNVEV (reference sequence). The CDR3 here is CASSLFQNYNSPLHF. The CDR3 DNA sequence: TGTGCCAGCAGTTTGTTCCAGAACTATAATTCACCCCTCCACTTT.

On this clone: One junction end disagrees with the germline gene, perhaps due to a read error. The chain couples TRBV18 to TRBJ2-3; 9 positions agree with TRBD1. The length of the CDR3 is 16 residues. CDR1 and CDR2 (germline): KGHSH, LQKENI. This chain's CDR3 is CASSPSYRGRTDTQYF. The CDR3, as DNA: TGTGCCAGCTCACCCTCGTACAGGGGGCGCACGGATACGCAGTATTTT.

The DNA for the CDR3 is TGTGCCAGCAGCTTAACCCGGACCATTGATGAGCAGTTCTTC. Translating it yields CASSLTRTIDEQFF. The genes are TRBV7-9 and TRBJ2-1, with D unresolved. The CDR3 runs to 14 residues. Germline V CDR1 and CDR2: SEHNR, FQNEAQ (reference sequence). V lost 2 bases to trimming and J lost 8 bases, with 13 bases between them.